This T cell receptor (beta chain) was obtained from a study of OX40 agonist ivuxolimab in advanced cancers. The study, taken as a whole, reports: People who partly responded at 0.1-3.0 mg/kg had some of the least clonal expansion seen.

The V and J ends lost 0 bases and 4 bases respectively, with 16 bases between them. Germline V CDR1 and CDR2: SGHTS, YDEGEE. This CDR3 spans 17 amino acids. Turning to this clone: Its antigen is not known.

TCRdb's table, derived via immunoSEQ multiplex PCR, lists solely in-frame clones and lacks some. Among 90,000 to 100,000 clones listed, 75% to 90% were seen once. J is TRBJ2-2 and V is TRBV5-8; D not resolved. Sample: CD4+ or CD8+ T cells sorted from blood, taken in a trial of the OX40 agonist ivuxolimab. The clonotype comes from an adult with an advanced solid tumor such as melanoma, head and neck, liver or kidney cancer. The DNA for the CDR3 is TGTGCCAGCAGCTTGGGGACCTCCTCCCTCGGCACCGGGGAGCTGTTTTTT. Its translation: CASSLGTSSLGTGELFF.